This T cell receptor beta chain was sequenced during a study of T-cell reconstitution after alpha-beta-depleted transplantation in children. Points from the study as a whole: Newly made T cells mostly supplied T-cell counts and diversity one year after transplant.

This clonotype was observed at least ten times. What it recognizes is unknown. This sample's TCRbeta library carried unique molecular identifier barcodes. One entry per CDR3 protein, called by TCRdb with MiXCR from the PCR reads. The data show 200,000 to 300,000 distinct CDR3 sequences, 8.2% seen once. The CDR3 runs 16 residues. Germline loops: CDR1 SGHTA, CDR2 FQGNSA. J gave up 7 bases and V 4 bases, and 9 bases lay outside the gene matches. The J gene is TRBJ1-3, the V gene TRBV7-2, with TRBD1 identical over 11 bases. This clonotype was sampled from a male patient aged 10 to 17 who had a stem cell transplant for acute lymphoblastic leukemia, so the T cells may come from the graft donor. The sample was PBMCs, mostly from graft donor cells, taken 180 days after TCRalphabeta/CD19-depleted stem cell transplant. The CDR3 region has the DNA TGTGCCAGCAGCTCTCAGCCGGGACAGGGGGGGAACACCATATATTTT. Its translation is CASSSQPGQGGNTIYF.